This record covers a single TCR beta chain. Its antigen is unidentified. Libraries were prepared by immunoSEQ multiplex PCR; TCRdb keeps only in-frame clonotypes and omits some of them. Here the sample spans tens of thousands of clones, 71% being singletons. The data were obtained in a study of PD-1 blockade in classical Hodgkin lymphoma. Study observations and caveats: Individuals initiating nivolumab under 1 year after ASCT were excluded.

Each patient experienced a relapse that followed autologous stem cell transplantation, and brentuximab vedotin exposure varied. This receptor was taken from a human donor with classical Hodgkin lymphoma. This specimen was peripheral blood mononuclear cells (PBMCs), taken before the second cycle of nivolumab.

The CDR3: CASSGQDRGLAEAFF. CDR3 coding DNA: TGTGCCAGCAGCGGACAGGACAGGGGGCTAGCTGAAGCTTTCTTT. The rearrangement joins TRBV9 to TRBJ1-1; TRBD1 matches at 11 bases. The CDR3 extends over 15 amino acids. Trimming removed 3 bases from V and 6 bases from J; junction bases left unmatched: 7. The germline V gene encodes CDR1 SGDLS and CDR2 YYNGEE.